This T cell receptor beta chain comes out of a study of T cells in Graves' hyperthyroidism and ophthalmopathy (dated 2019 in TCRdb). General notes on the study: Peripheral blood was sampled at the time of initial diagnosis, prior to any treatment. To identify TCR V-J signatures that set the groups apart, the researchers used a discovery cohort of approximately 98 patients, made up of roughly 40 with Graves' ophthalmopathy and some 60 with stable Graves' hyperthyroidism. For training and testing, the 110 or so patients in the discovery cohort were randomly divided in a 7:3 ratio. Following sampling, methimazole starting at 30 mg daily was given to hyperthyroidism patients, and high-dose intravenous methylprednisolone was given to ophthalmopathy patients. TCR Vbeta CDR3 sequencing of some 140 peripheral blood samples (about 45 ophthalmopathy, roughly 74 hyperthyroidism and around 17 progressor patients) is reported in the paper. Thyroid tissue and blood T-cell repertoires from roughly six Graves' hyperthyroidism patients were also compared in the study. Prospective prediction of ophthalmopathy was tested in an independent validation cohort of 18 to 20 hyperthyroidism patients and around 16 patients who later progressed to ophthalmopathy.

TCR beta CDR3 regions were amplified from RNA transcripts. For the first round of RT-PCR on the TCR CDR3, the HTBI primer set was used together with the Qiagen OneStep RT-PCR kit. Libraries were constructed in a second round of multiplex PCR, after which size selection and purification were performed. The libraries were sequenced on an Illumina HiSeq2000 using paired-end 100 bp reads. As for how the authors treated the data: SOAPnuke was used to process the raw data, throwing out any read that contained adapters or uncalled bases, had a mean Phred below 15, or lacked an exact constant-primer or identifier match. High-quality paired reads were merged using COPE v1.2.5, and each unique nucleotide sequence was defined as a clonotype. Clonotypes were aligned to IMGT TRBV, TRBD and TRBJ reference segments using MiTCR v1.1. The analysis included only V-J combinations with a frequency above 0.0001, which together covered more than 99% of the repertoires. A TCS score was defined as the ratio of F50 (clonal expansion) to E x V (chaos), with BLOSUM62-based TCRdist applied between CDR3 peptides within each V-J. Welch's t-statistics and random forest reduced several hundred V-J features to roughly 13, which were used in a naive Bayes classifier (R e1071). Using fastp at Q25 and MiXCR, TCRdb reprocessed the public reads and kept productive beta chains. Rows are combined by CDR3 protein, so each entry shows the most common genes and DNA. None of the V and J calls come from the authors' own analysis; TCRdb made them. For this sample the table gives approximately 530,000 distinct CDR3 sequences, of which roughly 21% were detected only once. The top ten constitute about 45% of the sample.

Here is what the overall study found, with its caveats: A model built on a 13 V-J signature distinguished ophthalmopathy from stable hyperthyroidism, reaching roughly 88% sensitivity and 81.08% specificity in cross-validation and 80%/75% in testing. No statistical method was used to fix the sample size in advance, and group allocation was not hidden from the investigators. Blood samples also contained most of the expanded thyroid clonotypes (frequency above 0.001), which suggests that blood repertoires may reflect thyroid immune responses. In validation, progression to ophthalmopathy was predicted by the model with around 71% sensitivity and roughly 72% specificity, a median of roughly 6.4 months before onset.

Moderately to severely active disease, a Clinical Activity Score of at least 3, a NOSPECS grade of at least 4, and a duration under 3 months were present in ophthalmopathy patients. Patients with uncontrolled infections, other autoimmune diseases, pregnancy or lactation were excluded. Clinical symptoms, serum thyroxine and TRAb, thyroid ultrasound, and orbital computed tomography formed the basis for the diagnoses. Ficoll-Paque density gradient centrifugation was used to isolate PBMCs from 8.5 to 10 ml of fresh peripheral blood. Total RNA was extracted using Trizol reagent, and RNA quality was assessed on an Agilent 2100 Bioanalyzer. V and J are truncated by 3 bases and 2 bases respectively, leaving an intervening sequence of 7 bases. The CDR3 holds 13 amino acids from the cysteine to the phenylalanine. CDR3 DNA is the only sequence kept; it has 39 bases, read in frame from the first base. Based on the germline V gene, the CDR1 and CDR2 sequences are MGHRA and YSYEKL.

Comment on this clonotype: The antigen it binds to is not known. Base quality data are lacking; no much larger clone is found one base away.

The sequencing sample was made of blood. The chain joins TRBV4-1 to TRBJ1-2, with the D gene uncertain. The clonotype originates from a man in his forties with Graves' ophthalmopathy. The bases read TGCGCCAGCAGCCAGAGAGAGAACTATGGCTACACCTTC. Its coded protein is CASSQRENYGYTF.